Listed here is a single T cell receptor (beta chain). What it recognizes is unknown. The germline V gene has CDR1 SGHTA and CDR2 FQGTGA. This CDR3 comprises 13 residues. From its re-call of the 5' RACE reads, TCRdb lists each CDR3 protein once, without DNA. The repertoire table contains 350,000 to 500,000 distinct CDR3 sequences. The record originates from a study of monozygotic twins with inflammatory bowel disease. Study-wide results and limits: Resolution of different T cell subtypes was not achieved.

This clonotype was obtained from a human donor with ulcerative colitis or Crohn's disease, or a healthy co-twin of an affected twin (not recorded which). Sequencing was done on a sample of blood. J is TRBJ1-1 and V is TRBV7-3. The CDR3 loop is CASSGGTRDEAFF.